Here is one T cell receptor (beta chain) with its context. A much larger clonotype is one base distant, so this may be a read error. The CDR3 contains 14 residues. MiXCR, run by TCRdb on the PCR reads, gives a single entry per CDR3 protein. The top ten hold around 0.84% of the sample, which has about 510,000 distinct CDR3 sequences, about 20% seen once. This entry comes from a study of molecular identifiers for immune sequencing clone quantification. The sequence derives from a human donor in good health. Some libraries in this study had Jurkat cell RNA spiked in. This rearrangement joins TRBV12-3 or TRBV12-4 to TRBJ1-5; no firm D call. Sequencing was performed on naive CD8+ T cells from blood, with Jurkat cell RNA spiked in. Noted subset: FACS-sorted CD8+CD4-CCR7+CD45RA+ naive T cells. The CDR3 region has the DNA TGTGCCGGCAGTTTCTTCGATAGCAATCAGCCCCAGCATTTT. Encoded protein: CAGSFFDSNQPQHF.